This TCR beta chain was found in a study of blood T cell repertoires in COVID-19. V was pared by 6 bases and J by 8 bases, with 28 bases between. The CDR3 extends over 17 amino acids. From germline, CDR1 is MDHEN and CDR2 SYDVKM. The repertoire was sequenced with immunoSEQ multiplex PCR; TCRdb's copy has only in-frame clones and lacks some. The sample gives around 250,000 clones, roughly 85% of which show up once; about 7% is in the top ten. The sequence came from a woman aged 45-65 years who had been exposed to COVID-19. The J gene is TRBJ1-2, the V gene TRBV28; TRBD1 might be the D (6 bases). The sequenced sample was PBMCs or T cells enriched from blood (not recorded which). In nucleotides, the CDR3 is TGTGCCAGCAGAGGGATTGCCTGGACAGATTCCCTGTCCGGCTACACCTTC. Translated, it gives CASRGIAWTDSLSGYTF.